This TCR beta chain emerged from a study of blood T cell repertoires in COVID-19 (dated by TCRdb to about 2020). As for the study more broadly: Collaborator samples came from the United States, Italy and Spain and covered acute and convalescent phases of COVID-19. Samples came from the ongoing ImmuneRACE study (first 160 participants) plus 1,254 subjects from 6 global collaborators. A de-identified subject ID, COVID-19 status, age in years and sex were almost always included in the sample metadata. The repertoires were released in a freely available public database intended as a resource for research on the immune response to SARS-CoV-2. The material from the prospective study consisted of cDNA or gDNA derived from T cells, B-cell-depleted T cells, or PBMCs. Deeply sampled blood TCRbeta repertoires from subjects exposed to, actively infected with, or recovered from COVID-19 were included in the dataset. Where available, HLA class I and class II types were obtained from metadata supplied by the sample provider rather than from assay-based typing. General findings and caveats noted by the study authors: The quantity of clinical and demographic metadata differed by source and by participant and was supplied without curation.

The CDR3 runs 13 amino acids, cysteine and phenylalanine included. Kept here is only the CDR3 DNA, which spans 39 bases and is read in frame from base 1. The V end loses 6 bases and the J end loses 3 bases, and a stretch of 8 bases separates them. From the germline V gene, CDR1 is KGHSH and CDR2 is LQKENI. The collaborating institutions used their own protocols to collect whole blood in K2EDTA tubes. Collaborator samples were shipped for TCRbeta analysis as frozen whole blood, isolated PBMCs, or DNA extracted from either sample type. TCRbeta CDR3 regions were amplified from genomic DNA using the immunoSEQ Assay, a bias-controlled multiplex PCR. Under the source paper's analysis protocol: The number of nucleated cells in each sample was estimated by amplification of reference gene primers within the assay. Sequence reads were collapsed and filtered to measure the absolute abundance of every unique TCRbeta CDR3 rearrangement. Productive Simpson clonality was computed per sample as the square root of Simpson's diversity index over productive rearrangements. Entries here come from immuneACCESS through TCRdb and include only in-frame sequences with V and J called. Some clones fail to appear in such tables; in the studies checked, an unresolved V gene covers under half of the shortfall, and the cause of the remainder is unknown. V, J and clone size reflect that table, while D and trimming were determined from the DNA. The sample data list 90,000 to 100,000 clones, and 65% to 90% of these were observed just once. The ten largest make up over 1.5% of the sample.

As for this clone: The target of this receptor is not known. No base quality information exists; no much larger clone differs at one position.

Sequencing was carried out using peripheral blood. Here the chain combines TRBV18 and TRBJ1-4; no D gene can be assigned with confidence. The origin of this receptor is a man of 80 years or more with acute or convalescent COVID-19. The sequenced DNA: TGTGCCAGCTCCTCGACACCTAATGAAAAACTGTTTTTT. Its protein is CASSSTPNEKLFF.